A single T cell receptor beta chain is shown here with its context. TCRdb's copy holds only in-frame clones and misses some; the assay was immunoSEQ multiplex PCR. Among about 290,000 clones listed, around four fifths were seen once. This entry is derived from a study of blood T cell repertoires in COVID-19. This receptor was identified in a woman between 45 and 65 years old with active or convalescent COVID-19. The sample consisted of peripheral blood.

In DNA, the CDR3 is TGCGCCAGCAGCTTGGTAGAGATTCCCTACGAGCAGTACTTC. It specifies CASSLVEIPYEQYF. V usage is TRBV5-1 and J usage is TRBJ2-7; D gene unclear. There are 14 residues in the CDR3. Germline V gene lookup returns CDR1 SGHRS and CDR2 YFSETQ. Between the trimmed V and J ends, which lost 0 bases and 2 bases, there was a span of 9 bases.